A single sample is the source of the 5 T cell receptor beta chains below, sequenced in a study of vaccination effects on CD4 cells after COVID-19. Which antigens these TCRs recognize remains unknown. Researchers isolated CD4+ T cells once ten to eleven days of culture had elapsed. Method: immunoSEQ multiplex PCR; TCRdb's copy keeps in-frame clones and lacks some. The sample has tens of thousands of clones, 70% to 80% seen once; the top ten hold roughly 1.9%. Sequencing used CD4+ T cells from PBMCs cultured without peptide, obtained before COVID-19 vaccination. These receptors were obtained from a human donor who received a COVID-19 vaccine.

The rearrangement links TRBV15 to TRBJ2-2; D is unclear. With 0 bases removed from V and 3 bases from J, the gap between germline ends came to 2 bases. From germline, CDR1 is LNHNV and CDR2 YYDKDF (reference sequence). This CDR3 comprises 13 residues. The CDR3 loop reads CATSREDTGELFF. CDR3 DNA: TGTGCCACCAGCAGAGAAGACACCGGGGAGCTGTTTTTT.

This chain's CDR3 is CASSLGTGGYNEQFF. In nucleotides, the CDR3 is TGTGCCAGCAGTTTAGGGACCGGGGGGTACAATGAGCAGTTCTTC. The V gene is TRBV28, the J gene TRBJ2-1, with 7 bases matching TRBD2. Losses at the gene ends were 2 bases for V and 4 bases for J; bases not matched to a gene: 5. This CDR3 is built from 15 residues. Looked up from germline, CDR1 is MDHEN and CDR2 is SYDVKM.

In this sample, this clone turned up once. The CDR3, as DNA: TGTGCCAGCACTTTCGGCCGGGACCGACCTTACAATGAGCAGTTCTTC. Protein product: CASTFGRDRPYNEQFF. This chain links TRBV28 with TRBJ2-1; D assignment may be TRBD1 or TRBD2 (5 bases each). V lost 7 bases to trimming and J lost 4 bases, with 20 bases between them. Germline V gene sequence: CDR1 MDHEN, CDR2 SYDVKM. CDR3 length: 16 residues.

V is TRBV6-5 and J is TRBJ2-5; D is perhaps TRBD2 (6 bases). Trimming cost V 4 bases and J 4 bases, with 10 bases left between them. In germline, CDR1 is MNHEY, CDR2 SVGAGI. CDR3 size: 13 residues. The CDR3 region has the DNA TGTGCCAGCAGTTTGGGACTGAGAGAGACCCAGTACTTC. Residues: CASSLGLRETQYF.

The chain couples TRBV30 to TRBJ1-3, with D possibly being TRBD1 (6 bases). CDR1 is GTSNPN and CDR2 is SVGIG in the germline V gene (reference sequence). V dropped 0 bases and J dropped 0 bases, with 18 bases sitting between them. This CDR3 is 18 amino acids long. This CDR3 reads CAWSVQGPWVNSGNTIYF. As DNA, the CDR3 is TGTGCCTGGAGTGTACAGGGCCCATGGGTTAACTCTGGAAACACCATATATTTT.